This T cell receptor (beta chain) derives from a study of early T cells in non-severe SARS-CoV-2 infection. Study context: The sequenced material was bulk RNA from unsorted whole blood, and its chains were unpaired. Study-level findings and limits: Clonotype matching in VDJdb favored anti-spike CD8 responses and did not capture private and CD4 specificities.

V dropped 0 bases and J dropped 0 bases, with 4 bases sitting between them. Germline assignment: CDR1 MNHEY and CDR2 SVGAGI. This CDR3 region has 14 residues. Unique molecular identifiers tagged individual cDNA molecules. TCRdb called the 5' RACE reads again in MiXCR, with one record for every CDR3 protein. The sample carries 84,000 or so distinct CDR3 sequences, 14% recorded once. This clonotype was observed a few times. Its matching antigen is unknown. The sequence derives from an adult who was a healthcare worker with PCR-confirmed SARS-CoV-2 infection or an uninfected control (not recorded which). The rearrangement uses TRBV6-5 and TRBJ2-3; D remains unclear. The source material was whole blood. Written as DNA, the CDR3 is TGTGCCAGCAGTTACTCGATGAGCACAGATACGCAGTATTTT. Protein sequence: CASSYSMSTDTQYF.